These T cell receptor beta chains were read from a single sample in a study of blood T cell repertoires in COVID-19. Libraries were prepared by immunoSEQ multiplex PCR; TCRdb keeps only in-frame clonotypes and omits some of them. The data show approximately 200,000 clones, with 75% to 90% seen just once and approximately 2.5% held by the top ten. The specimen was peripheral blood. Receptor source: a man aged 25 to 40 with COVID-19, enrolled during active disease. The conserved cysteine and the conserved F or W are not part of the CDR3 here. The order of the fields is J gene, V gene, CDR3 protein.

TRBJ1-1	TRBV6-5	AILGDSTEAF
TRBJ1-5	TRBV19	ASRGLRRGNQPQH
TRBJ2-2	TRBV3-1/TRBV3-2	ASSQVAGTSGELF
TRBJ2-7	TRBV25-1	ASSTRWEQY
TRBJ2-1	TRBV7-2	ASSWTSSYNEQF
TRBJ1-2	TRBV12-3/TRBV12-4	ASSPDRVYGYT
TRBJ2-1	TRBV11-2	ASSLRVRDGNYNEQF
TRBJ1-1	TRBV5-1	ASSLEGWTEAF
TRBJ1-5	TRBV3-1/TRBV3-2	ASSQGAYQPQH
TRBJ2-1	TRBV15	ATSRVGVSGEQF
TRBJ1-5	TRBV29-1	SVGDTNQPQH
TRBJ1-2	TRBV6-5	ASSLLTGVNGYT
TRBJ1-3	TRBV27	ASSSHRGSGNTIY
TRBJ2-3	TRBV30	AWSVSRDTQY
TRBJ2-1	TRBV4-1	ASSQDTPTVGWGEQF
TRBJ2-2	TRBV18	ASSPLNLGQGRNTGELF
TRBJ1-5	TRBV2	ASRLSTGRRSNQPQH
TRBJ1-2	TRBV5-4	ASSPSGGPTYGYT
TRBJ1-5	TRBV9	ASSVGAGISNQPQH
TRBJ2-7	TRBV7-9	ASTWDSSYEQY
TRBJ2-7	TRBV19	ASSVGTVSYEQY
TRBJ2-3	TRBV24-1	ATSDNGRGTDTQY
TRBJ1-1	TRBV27	ASSRGLSIRSTEAF
TRBJ2-7	TRBV11-1	ASSLPQNGLGYEQY
TRBJ2-5	TRBV5-1	ASTAGPSGLETQY
TRBJ1-1	TRBV5-4	ASRYQGGNTEAF
TRBJ1-5	TRBV5-1	ASSLQTGDGQPQH
TRBJ1-6	TRBV11-1	ASSPWGNSPLH
TRBJ1-2	TRBV19	ASAQGWGLNYGYT
TRBJ2-7	TRBV6-2/TRBV6-3	ASSSLPGLAGGVQY
TRBJ1-2	TRBV7-9	ANDRLGGYGYT
TRBJ1-1	TRBV24-1	ATSDQQGSSTEAF
TRBJ1-2	TRBV9	ASSVDRGNYGYT
TRBJ1-1	TRBV3-1/TRBV3-2	ASSRTRVNTEAF
TRBJ2-2	TRBV28	ASTSGLVANTGELF
TRBJ1-2	TRBV5-5	ASSLRQGASNYGYT
TRBJ1-5	TRBV30	AWSQQGASNQPQH